This TCR beta chain was documented in a study of beta chain features in type 1 diabetes. Whole-study findings and limits: VDJ junctions in type 1 diabetes patients carried more deletions and fewer insertions. Among all four CD4+ subsets, Type 1 diabetes patients had TCRB CDR3s that were moderately but significantly shorter.

Reverse transcription of all isolated RNA meant that expressed TCRB transcripts were sequenced. Clones were read by immunoSEQ multiplex PCR, and TCRdb kept only the in-frame ones, dropping some. Counted here are around 300,000 clones, 8% occurring once; the ten biggest clones make up over 0.8%. V lost 4 bases and J 3 bases, leaving 12 bases between the germline ends. Germline V CDR1 and CDR2: MDHEN, SYDVKM. The CDR3 totals 14 residues. This clone was recorded a few times. Antigen: not known. Sequencing was carried out using central memory CD4+ T cells from blood. The source of this sequence is a woman aged 18-30 years in good health. J is TRBJ2-5 and V is TRBV28; D might be TRBD1 (6 bases). In nucleotides, the CDR3 is TGTGCCAGCAGTTATGTGGGGGACAAAGAGACCCAGTACTTC. Amino acid sequence: CASSYVGDKETQYF.